This T cell receptor beta chain was captured by sequencing in a study of graft-versus-host responses after intestinal transplantation. Study context: Transplants were multivisceral, liver-intestinal, or isolated intestinal. Each patient got anti-thymocyte globulin induction, then tacrolimus and steroids for roughly 3 years. Study-level findings and limits: Recipient-marrow GvH clones were detected, some having first appeared in ileum or blood. Individuals carrying graft-donor T cell macrochimerism showed high graft-versus-host to host-versus-graft clonal ratios in allografts.

Intraepithelial plus lamina propria lymphocytes were released by processing graft tissue. Data came from immunoSEQ multiplex PCR; TCRdb stores just in-frame clones and leaves some out. The repertoire holds 7,500 to 10,000 clones, around four fifths seen once, with about 24% in the top ten. The CDR3 spans 14 residues. Trimming removed 6 bases from V and 2 bases from J, with 14 bases in between. Details on this clone: Its antigen is currently unknown.

The sequencing used ileum tissue, collected approximately 530 days after intestinal transplant. The receptor comes from a human patient who received an intestinal transplant, so some T cells may come from the graft donor. The rearrangement links TRBV6-7 to TRBJ2-7; TRBD2 is a possible D gene (5 bases). TRBV6-7 is assigned to the ORF class and has an uncertain function. The CDR3 here is CASRLLRDTYEQYF. CDR3 coding DNA: TGTGCCAGCAGACTACTCCGGGATACCTACGAGCAGTACTTC.